A single sample gave rise to the 31 T cell receptor beta chains below, sequenced in a study of beta chain features in type 1 diabetes. The investigators reverse transcribed all of the isolated RNA, so they sequenced expressed TCRB transcripts. Produced via immunoSEQ multiplex PCR; TCRdb's table is partial and in-frame only. The table lists around 200,000 clones, approximately 13% of them singletons, with 0.62% in the top ten. The sample comprised central memory CD4+ T cells from blood. Source of these receptors: a woman younger than 35 in good health.

This clone occurred a few times. The V gene is TRBV7-2, the J gene TRBJ2-5, with D possibly matching TRBD1 (7 bases). Trimming stripped 0 bases from V and 5 bases from J, with 10 bases between. Germline CDR1 SGHTA, CDR2 FQGNSA. The CDR3 consists of 14 residues. The CDR3 bases are TGTGCCAGCAGCTTAGCACAGGGGAGGGAGACCCAGTACTTC. Protein: CASSLAQGRETQYF.

Only a few counts were recorded for this clone. V is TRBV21-1 and J is TRBJ1-5; the table's D gene call, TRBD1, was not cross checked with the DNA. TRBV21-1 is shown as a pseudogene. The CDR3 consists of 17 residues. In DNA, the CDR3 is TGTGCCAGCAGCAAAGGCGAAGGGGGATGTAGCAATCAGCCCCAGCATTTT. Protein: CASSKGEGGCSNQPQHF.

This clone was observed a handful of times. This rearrangement joins TRBV7-2 to TRBJ2-2, with 7 bases matching TRBD1. Germline V CDR1 and CDR2: SGHTA, FQGNSA. The CDR3 spans 16 residues. V gave up 3 bases and J gave up 1 base; unmatched junction bases: 5. The CDR3 DNA follows: TGTGCCAGCAGCTTTCGACAGGGAATGAACACCGGGGAGCTGTTTTTT. As protein: CASSFRQGMNTGELFF.

In its sample, this clone was seen a few times. This sequence joins TRBV6-6 and TRBJ2-1; possibly TRBD1 for D (6 bases). The V end lost 7 bases, the J end lost 4 bases, and 14 bases lay between the germline ends. The CDR3 loop spans 14 amino acids. Germline CDR1 and CDR2: MNHNY and SVGAGI (reference sequence). CDR3: CASNPTGPYNEQFF. The DNA for the CDR3 is TGTGCCAGCAATCCGACAGGTCCTTACAATGAGCAGTTCTTC.

This clone was seen many times. V and J are TRBV7-9 and TRBJ2-7; 12 bases map to TRBD2. Per the germline V gene, CDR1 is SEHNR and CDR2 is FQNEAQ (reference sequence). The V and J ends lost 7 bases and 2 bases, in that order; junction bases with no gene match: 6. This CDR3 is 15 amino acids long. The CDR3 sequence: CASTLRTSGAYEQYF. DNA of the CDR3: TGTGCCAGCACCCTTAGGACTAGCGGGGCCTACGAGCAGTACTTC.

This clone was seen many times. The chain joins TRBV4-2 to TRBJ2-3, with 8 bases that match TRBD2. CDR1 LGHNA and CDR2 YNFKEQ come from the germline V gene. The CDR3 contains 19 residues. The V and J ends lost 0 bases and 5 bases, in that order; junction bases with no gene match: 16. CDR3 DNA sequence: TGTGCCAGCAGCCAAGATCCCATGTTCGGCGGGAGGCGTGGAGATACGCAGTATTTT. This sequence encodes CASSQDPMFGGRRGDTQYF.

This chain uses TRBV11-2 with TRBJ2-6; 8 bases match TRBD1. This CDR3 has 18 residues. In germline, CDR1 is SGHAT, CDR2 FQNNGV. V shed 5 bases and J 1 base; nucleotides not matched to a gene: 10. CDR3 sequence: CASSPWTGTLSGANVLTF. CDR3 bases: TGTGCCAGCAGCCCTTGGACAGGGACCCTATCTGGGGCCAACGTCCTGACTTTC. Drawing the rest from reference TRBV11-2 and TRBJ2-6, the complete variable domain is EAGVAQSPRYKIIEKRQSVAFWCNPISGHATLYWYQQILGQGPKLLIQFQNNGVVDDSQLPKDRFSAERLKGVDSTLKIQPAKLEDSAVYLCASSPWTGTLSGANVLTFGAGSRLTVL.

The rearrangement joins TRBV30 to TRBJ2-4; weak D call: TRBD2 (6 bases). This CDR3 comprises 15 residues. The germline V and J ends were trimmed by 1 base and 8 bases, with 18 bases remaining between them. Germline CDR1 and CDR2: GTSNPN and SVGIG (reference sequence). CDR3 DNA: TGTGCCTGGAGTGAGCTGGCCGGGGGTGGGGACATTCAGTACTTC. Its translation: CAWSELAGGGDIQYF.

In its sample, this clone was seen a few times. The DNA is omitted, as the CDR3 cannot be located on it reliably, and the CDR3 follows TCRdb's listing. The chain joins TRBV6-6 to TRBJ1-1; the D call of TRBD1 is as the table states it, not checked on the DNA. The CDR3 contains 15 residues when both ends are counted. Germline assignment: CDR1 MNHNY and CDR2 SVGAGI (reference sequence). CDR3 sequence reads: CASSSSTGVGTEAFF.

Here the CDR3 reads CASSQGQGGSETQYF. The CDR3, as DNA: TGTGCCAGCAGCCAAGGACAGGGGGGATCGGAGACCCAGTACTTC. The chain joins TRBV4-2 to TRBJ2-5; TRBD1 matches at 9 bases. Unmatched junction bases numbered 5, after V lost 1 base and J lost 5 bases. The CDR3 contains 15 residues. Per the germline V gene, CDR1 is LGHNA and CDR2 is YNFKEQ.

The V call is TRBV2, the J call TRBJ2-7, with TRBD2 identical over 10 bases. Germline V gene lookup returns CDR1 SNHLY and CDR2 FYNNEI. J was trimmed by 2 bases and V by 5 bases; bases with no gene match: 6. The CDR3 extends over 15 amino acids. CDR3 in amino acids: CASSNIAGGTYEQYF. The CDR3 nucleotides read TGTGCCAGCAGTAATATAGCGGGAGGAACCTACGAGCAGTACTTC.

This chain uses TRBV28 with TRBJ2-2; 8 nucleotides match TRBD2. This CDR3 is built from 15 residues. The germline CDR1 and CDR2 sequences are MDHEN and SYDVKM. Trimming at V came to 2 bases and at J to 4 bases, leaving 3 bases not matched to a gene. The CDR3 bases are TGTGCCAGCAGTTTAAGCGGGAGCGGCACCGGGGAGCTGTTTTTT. Translation: CASSLSGSGTGELFF.

This clone has a handful of counts. The chain recombines TRBV6-1 with TRBJ1-2; 7 bases are shared with TRBD1. The CDR3 totals 14 residues. Germline V gene data show CDR1 as MNHNS and CDR2 as SASEGT. The V gene end was trimmed by 0 bases and the J gene end by 3 bases; junction bases not matched to a gene: 1. CDR3 protein: CASSEAGTDYGYTF. CDR3 nucleotide sequence: TGTGCCAGCAGTGAAGCGGGGACAGACTATGGCTACACCTTC.

This chain joins TRBV5-6 and TRBJ2-5, with a possible D match to TRBD2 (6 bases). V lost 1 base and J lost 6, with 22 bases in between. Germline CDR1 reads SGHDT; CDR2 reads YYEEEE. The length of the CDR3 is 17 residues. DNA of the CDR3: TGTGCCAGCAGCTTGTTAAGTTTCCGGGCAGGGAGGCAGACCCAGTACTTC. Translated: CASSLLSFRAGRQTQYF.

The rearrangement uses TRBV5-1 and TRBJ2-1; 10 nucleotides match TRBD1. CDR3 length: 13 residues. V lost 6 bases and J lost 9; bases outside the gene matches: 6. Germline CDR1 reads SGHRS; CDR2 reads YFSETQ. The DNA of the CDR3 is TGCGCCAGCACGAGACAGGGGGCACGTGAGCAGTTCTTC. Translation gives CASTRQGAREQFF.

There are a few counts of this clone. The J gene is TRBJ1-1, the V gene TRBV23-1; unclear D gene. Being an ORF, TRBV23-1 has a function that is uncertain. The CDR3 sequence is 15 residues long. Trimming took 0 bases from V and 0 from J, leaving 8 bases between them. The CDR3 DNA sequence: TGCGCCAGCAGTCAATCGAGAGGAATGAACACTGAAGCTTTCTTT. It yields the protein CASSQSRGMNTEAFF.

This clone was recorded a few times. This chain uses TRBV28 with TRBJ1-1; D may be TRBD1 (5 bases). V lost 5 bases and J lost 1, with 17 bases in between. CDR3 size: 16 residues. Looked up from germline, CDR1 is MDHEN and CDR2 is SYDVKM. CDR3 nucleotides: TGTGCCAGCAGTCCCGCAGGGTCCTCAACGAACACTGAAGCTTTCTTT. Residues: CASSPAGSSTNTEAFF. The variable domain in full, completed from reference TRBV28 and TRBJ1-1, reads DVKVTQSSRYLVKRTGEKVFLECVQDMDHENMFWYRQDPGLGLRLIYFSYDVKMKEKGDIPEGYSVSREKKERFSLILESASTNQTSMYLCASSPAGSSTNTEAFFGQGTRLTVV.

In its sample, this clone was seen a few times. V and J are TRBV5-1 and TRBJ1-2; no definite D call. V was cut by 4 bases and J by 3 bases, with 16 bases left in between. Germline V lookup: CDR1 SGHRS, CDR2 YFSETQ. The CDR3 has 15 amino acids. The CDR3 coding sequence is TGCGCCAGCAGCCCTAGCCCCGGATCGGACTATGGCTACACCTTC. Its translation is CASSPSPGSDYGYTF.

The chain joins TRBV7-2 to TRBJ2-6; a weak D match, TRBD2 (6 bases). Germline assignment: CDR1 SGHTA and CDR2 FQGNSA. The CDR3 is 13 residues long. V lost 5 bases and J lost 12, with 14 bases in between. The CDR3 nucleotides are TGTGCCAGCAGCATCGGGCTGGGAGGCGTCCTGACTTTC. As protein: CASSIGLGGVLTF.

This clone has more than one count but fewer than ten. The gene calls are TRBV5-4 and TRBJ2-1, with 14 bases fitting TRBD2. Per germline, CDR1 SGHNT and CDR2 YYREEE (reference sequence). V was clipped by 3 bases and J by 3 bases; unmatched bases: 2. This CDR3 spans 16 amino acids. As DNA, the CDR3 is TGTGCCAGCAGCTCCGGGACTAGCGGGAGCTACAATGAGCAGTTCTTC. Its protein product is CASSSGTSGSYNEQFF.

This chain uses TRBV5-1 with TRBJ2-7; 9 nucleotides agree with TRBD2. The V gene end was trimmed by 1 base and the J gene end by 5 bases; junction bases not matched to a gene: 7. This CDR3 has 15 amino acids. CDR1 and CDR2 (germline): SGHRS, YFSETQ. The CDR3 sequence: CASSLQRGAGHEQYF. The CDR3 bases are TGCGCCAGCAGCTTGCAGCGGGGGGCGGGACACGAGCAGTACTTC. Using reference TRBV5-1 and TRBJ2-7 for the parts outside the CDR3, the full variable domain is KAGVTQTPRYLIKTRGQQVTLSCSPISGHRSVSWYQQTPGQGLQFLFEYFSETQRNKGNFPGRFSGRQFSNSRSEMNVSTLELGDSALYLCASSLQRGAGHEQYFGPGTRLTVT.

This clone has only a few counts. The chain couples TRBV7-2 to TRBJ1-1; no reliable D call. V dropped 7 bases and J dropped 5 bases, with 8 bases sitting between them. The CDR3 is made up of 11 amino acids. Germline CDR1 and CDR2: SGHTA and FQGNSA. The DNA of the CDR3 is TGTGCCAGCACCTCGGGGACTGAAGCTTTCTTT. It specifies CASTSGTEAFF.

This clone was counted a few times. CDR3 residues: CASSLAASGSYEQFF. DNA for the CDR3: TGTGCCAGCAGCTTAGCGGCTAGCGGGAGTTATGAGCAGTTCTTC. The V and J genes are TRBV11-3 and TRBJ2-1; 10 nucleotides align to TRBD2. Germline V gene sequence: CDR1 SGHNT, CDR2 YENEEA. V lost 1 base and J lost 8; bases outside the gene matches: 5. This CDR3 comprises 15 residues.

This CDR3 reads CASIGTRESYEQYF. Written as DNA, the CDR3 is TGTGCCAGCATCGGGACTAGGGAATCCTACGAGCAGTACTTC. This chain links TRBV2 with TRBJ2-7, with 8 bases fitting TRBD2. With 7 bases clipped from V and 1 base from J, the junction kept 6 bases outside the gene matches. CDR1 and CDR2 from the germline V gene are SNHLY and FYNNEI. CDR3 length: 14 amino acids.

This clone has just a few counts. V is TRBV6-5 and J is TRBJ2-5, with a weak D call TRBD1 (5 bases). This CDR3 is 15 amino acids long. Trimming shortened V by 6 bases and J by 4 bases, and 18 bases separated the two germline ends. The germline V gene encodes CDR1 MNHEY and CDR2 SVGAGI. CDR3 nucleotides: TGTGCCAGCAGGCCAAGGACATCGGCTGTAGAGACCCAGTACTTC. Protein: CASRPRTSAVETQYF.

The V and J genes are TRBV30 and TRBJ1-2, with 9 bases that match TRBD1. Unmatched junction bases numbered 16, after V lost 1 base and J lost 7 bases. This CDR3 has 17 amino acids. Per the germline V gene, CDR1 is GTSNPN and CDR2 is SVGIG (reference sequence). The CDR3 here is CAWSGGSLGQGWGGYTF. Here the CDR3 DNA reads TGTGCCTGGAGTGGCGGAAGCTTAGGACAGGGGTGGGGTGGCTACACCTTC. Drawing the rest from reference TRBV30 and TRBJ1-2, the complete variable domain is SQTIHQWPATLVQPVGSPLSLECTVEGTSNPNLYWYRQAAGRGLQLLFYSVGIGQISSEVPQNLSASRPQDRQFILSSKKLLLSDSGFYLCAWSGGSLGQGWGGYTFGSGTRLTVV.

The chain carries TRBV7-9 and TRBJ2-3; 7 bases match TRBD1. V shed 5 bases, J shed 5 bases, and the junction held 7 bases outside the gene matches. CDR1 is SEHNR and CDR2 is FQNEAQ in the germline V gene (reference sequence). CDR3 length: 14 residues. CDR3 residues: CASSVGTARDTQYF. CDR3 sequence (DNA): TGTGCCAGCAGCGTGGGGACAGCTAGAGATACGCAGTATTTT.

The rearrangement uses TRBV5-1 and TRBJ2-1, with D hard to call. The CDR3 spans 14 residues. In germline, CDR1 is SGHRS, CDR2 YFSETQ. Trimming took 4 bases from V and 6 from J, leaving 14 bases between them. The CDR3 DNA is TGCGCCAGCAGCCCCCGGGTTCAAGGCAATGAGCAGTTCTTC. Amino acid sequence: CASSPRVQGNEQFF.

The chain recombines TRBV5-1 with TRBJ2-2; possibly TRBD2 for D (5 bases). The CDR3 runs to 15 residues. V lost 0 bases and J lost 0, with 6 bases in between. Germline V gene data show CDR1 as SGHRS and CDR2 as YFSETQ. CDR3: CASSLVTTNTGELFF. In DNA form, the CDR3 reads TGCGCCAGCAGCTTGGTGACTACGAACACCGGGGAGCTGTTTTTT.

V gene TRBV19 combines with J gene TRBJ2-7; a weak D match, TRBD2 (6 bases). Germline V gene lookup returns CDR1 LNHDA and CDR2 SQIVND (reference sequence). The germline V and J ends were trimmed by 4 bases and 0 bases, with 7 bases remaining between them. CDR3 size: 13 residues. The CDR3 bases are TGTGCCAGTAGTAGCGGGGTCTCCTACGAGCAGTACTTC. Protein sequence: CASSSGVSYEQYF.

The chain joins TRBV28 to TRBJ2-5, with 12 positions matching TRBD2. V gave up 6 bases and J gave up 2 bases; unmatched junction bases: 10. Germline V CDR1 and CDR2: MDHEN, SYDVKM. The CDR3 consists of 17 residues. CDR3 nucleotides: TGTGCCAGCAGCTGGACTAGCGGGAACAGACCTCAAGAGACCCAGTACTTC. Amino acid sequence: CASSWTSGNRPQETQYF.